This T cell receptor beta chain was captured by sequencing in a study of cytomegalovirus exposure and HLA in healthy donors. Study information: Genetic ancestry analysis placed around four fifths of the 300 to 500 donors that were genotyped in the Caucasian-associated cluster.

The CDR3 sequence is 16 residues long. V was trimmed by 5 bases and J by 0 bases, leaving 14 bases between them. Germline V CDR1 and CDR2: SGHTA, FQGNSA. The PCR had 60 Vbeta and 13 Jbeta primers. This table comes from immunoSEQ multiplex PCR, and its TCRdb copy is limited to in-frame clones, with some not included. Its listing shows 75,000 to 95,000 clones. J is TRBJ1-3 and V is TRBV7-2; D gene ambiguous. Sequenced: PBMCs. The sequence was obtained from a woman aged 60-75 years in good health and CMV-seronegative. The CDR3 coding sequence is TGTGCCAGCAGCCCTCTTGAGGCTCCCTCTGGAAACACCATATATTTT. Residues: CASSPLEAPSGNTIYF.